The 8 T cell receptor beta chains in this list originate from one sample, sequenced in a study of CD8 T cells in Susac syndrome. An amount of RNA that ranged from roughly 0.5 to 1 ug was reverse transcribed with random hexamers. TCRdb re-analysed the immunoSEQ multiplex PCR reads in MiXCR, keeping a single row per CDR3 protein. This table has some 180,000 distinct CDR3 sequences, approximately 94% appearing once. Sequencing used CD4+ T cells from PBMCs. The source is a human donor in good health.

V is TRBV4-1 and J is TRBJ2-1; 8 nucleotides align to TRBD2. CDR1 is MGHRA, CDR2 YSYEKL, per germline. The CDR3 consists of 18 residues. V gave up 0 bases and J gave up 7 bases; unmatched junction bases: 14. The CDR3 sequence: CASSQDIGLAGPRNEQFF. The CDR3 DNA reads as TGCGCCAGCAGCCAAGATATAGGGCTAGCGGGCCCTAGGAATGAGCAGTTCTTC.

The chain recombines TRBV29-1 with TRBJ1-2; a possible D gene is TRBD1 (6 bases). V was clipped by 2 bases and J by 8 bases, with 12 bases between them. CDR1 is SQVTM and CDR2 is ANQGSEA in the germline V gene. This CDR3 has 12 amino acids. CDR3 in amino acids: CSVESGAAGYTF. The CDR3 DNA follows: TGCAGCGTTGAATCAGGGGCGGCAGGCTACACCTTC.

This clonotype was recorded only once. The chain links TRBV30 to TRBJ2-2; D unclear. CDR1 and CDR2 from the germline V gene are GTSNPN and SVGIG (reference sequence). The length of the CDR3 is 14 residues. V was clipped by 3 bases and J by 0 bases, with 8 bases between them. As DNA, the CDR3 is TGTGCCTGGAGGGTCGGACCGAACACCGGGGAGCTGTTTTTT. Translating it yields CAWRVGPNTGELFF.

The chain carries TRBV3-1 and TRBJ2-3, with a possible D match to TRBD1 (5 bases). Germline V gene lookup returns CDR1 LGHDT and CDR2 YNNKEL (reference sequence). The CDR3 has 11 residues. The V and J ends lost 7 bases and 6 bases respectively, with 8 bases between them. The CDR3 region has the DNA TGTGCCAGCACCCCAGGGGATACGCAGTATTTT. Amino acid sequence: CASTPGDTQYF.

The chain links TRBV27 to TRBJ1-6, with D uncertain. V lost 3 bases to trimming and J lost 6 bases, with 15 bases between them. This CDR3 has 16 amino acids. Germline V gives CDR1 MNHEY, CDR2 SMNVEV (reference sequence). CDR3: CASSLLAGPPNSPLHF. The DNA of the CDR3 is TGTGCCAGCAGTTTGCTAGCCGGACCGCCTAATTCACCCCTCCACTTT.

The chain combines TRBV7-9 with TRBJ1-4; TRBD1 agrees at 7 bases. Germline assignment: CDR1 SEHNR and CDR2 FQNEAQ (reference sequence). V trimming: 5 bases; J trimming: 5 bases; junction bases outside the gene matches: 11. This CDR3 is 16 amino acids long. CDR3: CASSPRRTGSNEKLFF. DNA of the CDR3: TGTGCCAGCAGCCCCCGAAGGACAGGCAGCAATGAAAAACTGTTTTTT.

The rearrangement links TRBV4-2 to TRBJ1-1; TRBD1 might be the D (5 bases). The CDR3 spans 16 residues. Germline values: CDR1 LGHNA, CDR2 YNFKEQ. The ends were cut back, 0 bases at V and 0 bases at J, with 11 bases in the middle. The chain's CDR3 is CASSQEPGVLNTEAFF. The CDR3 DNA reads TGTGCCAGCAGCCAAGAACCGGGGGTCTTGAACACTGAAGCTTTCTTT.

The chain is built from TRBV7-2 and TRBJ2-1, with TRBD1 matching over 7 bases. Germline assignment: CDR1 SGHTA and CDR2 FQGNSA. CDR3 size: 15 residues. The V segment lost 0 bases and the J segment 4 bases; nucleotides outside the gene matches: 3. CDR3 coding DNA: TGTGCCAGCAGCTTAGCAGGGGGCAATTACAATGAGCAGTTCTTC. Encoded protein: CASSLAGGNYNEQFF.